The present T cell receptor (beta chain) was sequenced within a study of human T cells and chemical hapten exposure. Looking at the study overall: Enrolled patients were predominantly female and had alopecia areata, totalis or universalis. Study results and limitations: Expanded TCRs produced significantly more large CDR3 similarity clusters than controls did.

TCRdb re-derived calls from the RACE reads in MiXCR, one entry per CDR3 protein. The sample consists of roughly 200,000 distinct CDR3 sequences, approximately 26% of them appearing once. This clonotype was counted many times. Its antigen is not identified. CDR1 DFQATT and CDR2 SNEGSKA come from the germline V gene (reference sequence). Trimming took off 6 bases at V and 1 base at J, with 13 bases between the two ends. CDR3 length: 13 amino acids. Noted time point: patch test 3, about 24 weeks after DPC sensitization. As to treatment: therapeutic diphenylcyclopropenone sensitization with weekly scalp DPC.

This receptor was taken from a woman in her forties with alopecia areata. Some clones in this sample may be carry-over from other donors' samples. This material consisted of whole blood, taken in connection with sensitization to the hapten diphenylcyclopropenone (DPC). The V call is TRBV20-1, the J call TRBJ2-7; no definite D call. The CDR3 loop is CSAPRSPSYEQYF. The CDR3 DNA follows: TGCAGTGCCCCCCGCAGTCCTTCCTACGAGCAGTACTTC.